The rows below give T cell receptor beta chains drawn from one sample of a study of blood T cell repertoires in COVID-19. The protocol was immunoSEQ multiplex PCR, while the TCRdb copy is restricted to in-frame clones and leaves out a portion. Seen here are about 14,000 clones, around nine tenths observed once, and the top ten hold roughly 34%. The source material was peripheral blood. These TCRs come from a human donor in a cohort sampled during active COVID-19. CDR3s leave out the opening cysteine and the closing phenylalanine or tryptophan. Clone size appears in some rows only: once, few, many, or a class for an expanded clone.

v_gene: TRBV12-3/TRBV12-4
j_gene: TRBJ2-7
abundance: NA
CDR3aa: ASSLDRDHEQY

v_gene: TRBV5-5
j_gene: TRBJ1-1
abundance: NA
CDR3aa: ASSLGSGEAF

v_gene: TRBV28
j_gene: TRBJ1-2
abundance: NA
CDR3aa: ASRDRGLQAYGYT

v_gene: TRBV9
j_gene: TRBJ2-2
abundance: NA
CDR3aa: ASSVGGSGSAGELF

v_gene: TRBV5-1
j_gene: TRBJ1-1
abundance: NA
CDR3aa: ASSDGQGDTEAF

v_gene: TRBV7-9
j_gene: TRBJ2-7
abundance: NA
CDR3aa: ASSPLGGWGYEQY

v_gene: TRBV19
j_gene: TRBJ1-3
abundance: few
CDR3aa: ASSQTVRSGNTIY

v_gene: TRBV19
j_gene: TRBJ2-2
abundance: NA
CDR3aa: ASSGAGDTGELF

v_gene: TRBV25-1
j_gene: TRBJ1-5
abundance: NA
CDR3aa: ASSEGPAFDRSQPQH

v_gene: TRBV7-9
j_gene: TRBJ2-1
abundance: medium-sized
CDR3aa: ASSGGSSYNEQF

v_gene: TRBV24-1
j_gene: TRBJ2-7
abundance: NA
CDR3aa: ATSEGTSGGAYEQY

v_gene: TRBV4-3
j_gene: TRBJ2-3
abundance: NA
CDR3aa: ASSQDPGPRSPQY

v_gene: TRBV19
j_gene: TRBJ2-3
abundance: NA
CDR3aa: ASSILGEGGTDTQY

v_gene: TRBV24-1
j_gene: TRBJ2-7
abundance: NA
CDR3aa: ATSAGGSYEQY

v_gene: TRBV3-1/TRBV3-2
j_gene: TRBJ2-7
abundance: NA
CDR3aa: ASSQVAGVYEQY

v_gene: TRBV7-9
j_gene: TRBJ2-3
abundance: NA
CDR3aa: ASSFMPGGTDTQY

v_gene: TRBV7-9
j_gene: TRBJ2-5
abundance: NA
CDR3aa: ASSLEGRVQTQY

v_gene: TRBV27
j_gene: TRBJ2-4
abundance: NA
CDR3aa: ASSQTGRTIQY

v_gene: TRBV11-2
j_gene: TRBJ2-7
abundance: NA
CDR3aa: ASSLDRGTYEQY